The following is a TCR beta chain sequence with its context. Its matching antigen is unknown. This specimen comes from a study of cytomegalovirus exposure and HLA in healthy donors. In the study overall: From donors who were HLA-typed, an early data release held 80 million to 95 million unique TCRs. Whole-study results and caveats: According to a later analysis, most TCR beta chains associated with CMV appeared HLA-restricted. Per a prior analysis, the majority of TCR beta V segments were productive roughly 90% or roughly 30% of the time. Reports described diagnosis of cytomegalovirus status by the classifier as highly specific and sensitive.

Vbeta (60) and Jbeta (13) primers were used in the PCR. TCRdb's table, derived via immunoSEQ multiplex PCR, lists solely in-frame clones and lacks some. The sample has 160,000 or so clones; around 81% are singletons. Trimming took 1 base from V and 1 from J; bases not matched to a gene: 7. The V gene's germline CDR1 is GTSNPN and CDR2 SVGIG (reference sequence). This CDR3 region has 16 residues. This sequence was found in a woman aged 45-65 years in good health and CMV-seronegative. The sample was PBMCs. The rearrangement joins TRBV30 to TRBJ1-1; TRBD1 matches at 9 bases. Here the CDR3 reads CAWSALQGAGNTEAFF. The CDR3 nucleotides are TGTGCCTGGAGTGCCTTACAGGGGGCAGGGAACACTGAAGCTTTCTTT.